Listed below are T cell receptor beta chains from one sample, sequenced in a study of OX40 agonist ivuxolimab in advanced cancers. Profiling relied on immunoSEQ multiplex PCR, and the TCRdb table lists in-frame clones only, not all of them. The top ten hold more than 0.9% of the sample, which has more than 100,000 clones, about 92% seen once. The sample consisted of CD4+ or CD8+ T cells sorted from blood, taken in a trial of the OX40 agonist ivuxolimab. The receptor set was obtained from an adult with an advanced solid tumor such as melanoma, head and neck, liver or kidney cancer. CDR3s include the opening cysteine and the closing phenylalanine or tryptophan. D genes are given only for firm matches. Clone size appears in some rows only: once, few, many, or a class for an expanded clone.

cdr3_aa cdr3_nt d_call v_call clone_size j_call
CASSLAGTINEQFF TGTGCCAGCAGCCTGGCGGGGACTATTAATGAGCAGTTCTTC TRBD2 TRBV28 . TRBJ2-1
CASRPWTERYTEAFF TGTGCCAGCAGACCCTGGACAGAGCGCTACACTGAAGCTTTCTTT . TRBV28 . TRBJ1-1
CASSYAVGRGGTEAFF TGTGCCAGCAGCTACGCCGTGGGCCGCGGGGGGACTGAAGCTTTCTTT . TRBV7-2 . TRBJ1-1
CASSQVWGEKLFF TGCGCCAGCAGCCAAGTATGGGGAGAAAAACTGTTTTTT . TRBV4-3 . TRBJ1-4
CASSAHGASPEAFF TGCGCCAGCAGTGCCCACGGGGCATCACCTGAAGCTTTCTTT . TRBV10-2 . TRBJ1-1
CASSPTWVGETQYF TGTGCCAGCAGCCCGACTTGGGTGGGAGAGACCCAGTACTTC . TRBV5-6 . TRBJ2-5
CASSGTRQSEKLFF TGTGCCAGCAGTGGGACCAGACAGTCGGAAAAACTGTTTTTT . TRBV25-1 . TRBJ1-4
CASSQEGIAVDYNEQFF TGCGCCAGCAGCCAAGAGGGGATAGCGGTAGATTACAATGAGCAGTTCTTC . TRBV4-3 . TRBJ2-1
CATSRAGGLSTDTQYF TGTGCCACCAGCAGAGCTGGGGGCCTGTCCACAGATACGCAGTATTTT . TRBV15 . TRBJ2-3
CASSVSPDRNQPQHF TGTGCCAGCAGCGTATCTCCGGACCGCAATCAGCCCCAGCATTTT . TRBV9 . TRBJ1-5
CASSGRNTGELFF TGTGCCAGTAGTGGCAGAAACACCGGGGAGCTGTTTTTT . TRBV19 . TRBJ2-2
CASSRDRQAVTGELFF TGTGCCAGCAGTAGGGATCGACAGGCAGTAACCGGGGAGCTGTTTTTT . TRBV2 . TRBJ2-2
CASSKTEDQPQHF TGTGCCAGCAGCAAAACAGAAGATCAGCCCCAGCATTTT . TRBV14 . TRBJ1-5
CASSGTGVNSPLHF TGTGCCAGCAGCGGGACAGGGGTGAATTCACCCCTCCACTTT TRBD1 TRBV5-5 . TRBJ1-6
CASSWQTSGELFF TGTGCCAGCAGCTGGCAGACTAGCGGGGAGCTGTTTTTT . TRBV5-6 once TRBJ2-2
CASSPTAGEQYF TGTGCCAGCAGTCCAACCGCCGGCGAGCAGTACTTC . TRBV27 . TRBJ2-7
CASSFGTSSYEQYF TGTGCCAGCAGCTTCGGGACAAGCTCCTACGAGCAGTACTTC . TRBV5-6 . TRBJ2-7
CASSPLVQETQYF TGCGCCAGCAGCCCTCTTGTTCAAGAGACCCAGTACTTC . TRBV5-1 once TRBJ2-5